This TCR beta chain was sequenced in a study of CD8 T cells in Susac syndrome. V was clipped by 6 bases and J by 6 bases; unmatched bases: 13. This CDR3 comprises 16 residues. Germline V gene sequence: CDR1 MDHEN, CDR2 SYDVKM. With random hexamers, reverse transcription was performed on about 0.5 to 1 ug of RNA. Amplification of TCR beta CDR3 by immunoSEQ multiplex PCR spanned 54 Vbeta and 13 Jbeta. One entry per CDR3 protein, called by TCRdb with MiXCR from the immunoSEQ multiplex PCR reads. The sample has about 140,000 distinct CDR3 sequences, approximately 95% seen once. Negative isolation was used for CD8+ and CD4+ T cells and FACS enrichment for TEMRA cells.

Sample: CD4+ T cells from PBMCs. This chain links TRBV28 with TRBJ1-5; 8 bases agree with TRBD1. The clonotype originates from a human donor with Susac syndrome. The CDR3 DNA reads as TGTGCCAGCAGACGCCAATCAGGGGGCTTGGGTCAGCCCCAGCATTTT. The encoded protein is CASRRQSGGLGQPQHF.